The 26 T cell receptor beta chains below were found in one sample sequenced in a study of identifying expanded T cells in peripheral blood. Profiling relied on immunoSEQ multiplex PCR, and the TCRdb table lists in-frame clones only, not all of them. The table shows some 90,000 clones, with approximately 90% occurring only once. Sample: blood. The receptors come from a person aged 18 to 69 in good health.

The rearrangement joins TRBV29-1 to TRBJ1-1; D remains unclear. V was trimmed by 7 bases and J by 3 bases, leaving 9 bases between them. Germline V gene data show CDR1 as SQVTM and CDR2 as ANQGSEA. This CDR3 has 11 amino acids. The chain's CDR3 is CSGTGDTEAFF. For the CDR3, the DNA is TGCAGCGGAACCGGGGACACTGAAGCTTTCTTT.

The V gene is TRBV28, the J gene TRBJ1-5; possibly TRBD1 for D (6 bases). From germline, CDR1 is MDHEN and CDR2 SYDVKM. The V gene lost 7 bases and the J gene lost 2 bases, with 15 bases spanning the gap. The CDR3 is 15 residues long. The CDR3 reads CASTLRTARNQPQHF. The CDR3 DNA reads as TGTGCCAGCACCCTAAGGACAGCTCGCAATCAGCCCCAGCATTTT.

This clone has only one observation. The chain is built from TRBV16 and TRBJ1-4; unclear D gene. The CDR3 is 15 amino acids. Germline CDR1 reads KGHSY; CDR2 reads FQNENV. The V end was cut by 1 base, the J end by 5 bases, with 11 bases between. Here the CDR3 reads CASSQFVRRNEKLFF. CDR3 bases: TGTGCCAGCAGCCAATTCGTCAGGAGGAATGAAAAACTGTTTTTT.

V usage is TRBV25-1 and J usage is TRBJ2-5; D perhaps matches TRBD2 (5 bases). The CDR3 is 13 amino acids. V was pared by 4 bases and J by 4 bases, with 10 bases between. The germline V gene has CDR1 MGHDK and CDR2 SYGVNS. The CDR3 DNA sequence: TGTGCCAGCAGTGTTTTAAGCGGAGAGACCCAGTACTTC. Translating gives CASSVLSGETQYF.

The chain combines TRBV19 with TRBJ2-5, with D perhaps being TRBD1 or TRBD2 (5 bases each). The CDR3 runs to 18 residues. Germline V gene sequence: CDR1 LNHDA, CDR2 SQIVND (reference sequence). V was cut by 3 bases and J by 0 bases, with 20 bases left in between. The CDR3 sequence: CASSIQTGVGTYQETQYF. DNA for the CDR3: TGTGCCAGTAGTATTCAAACAGGAGTTGGGACCTACCAAGAGACCCAGTACTTC.

The chain couples TRBV5-4 to TRBJ2-1; perhaps TRBD1 as D (6 bases). Per germline, CDR1 SGHNT and CDR2 YYREEE (reference sequence). Trimming pared 0 bases from V and 6 bases from J, leaving 13 bases between. This CDR3 region has 15 residues. CDR3 bases: TGTGCCAGCAGCTTGGAGGCCCCCAGGGGCAATGAGCAGTTCTTC. Its protein is CASSLEAPRGNEQFF.

This sequence joins TRBV19 and TRBJ1-1; D is perhaps TRBD1 (6 bases). This CDR3 comprises 17 residues. The ends were cut back, 7 bases at V and 2 bases at J, with 23 bases in the middle. Looked up from germline, CDR1 is LNHDA and CDR2 is SQIVND (reference sequence). The CDR3 nucleotides are TGTGCCAGTACCCGCCGGGGGGGTGGACAGACAAACACTGAAGCTTTCTTT. Translating it yields CASTRRGGGQTNTEAFF.

V usage is TRBV4-2 and J usage is TRBJ1-2; D call uncertain. The V end lost 0 bases, the J end lost 0 bases, and 23 bases lay between the germline ends. The CDR3 spans 20 residues. Germline CDR1 reads LGHNA; CDR2 reads YNFKEQ. The CDR3: CASSQDSKVFPLQPNYGYTF. The CDR3, as DNA: TGTGCCAGCAGCCAAGATTCTAAGGTTTTTCCGTTGCAACCTAACTATGGCTACACCTTC.

The chain links TRBV19 to TRBJ1-6; possible D gene TRBD1, 6 bases. Trimming took off 5 bases at V and 4 bases at J, with 18 bases between the two ends. From germline, CDR1 is LNHDA and CDR2 SQIVND (reference sequence). The CDR3 has 17 residues. This CDR3 is CASSLTGTRGYNSPLHF. CDR3 in DNA: TGTGCCAGTAGTTTAACCGGGACACGGGGATATAATTCACCCCTCCACTTT.

The CDR3 DNA reads TGCGCCAGCAGCCAGACTCACCCAGATACGCAGTATTTT. Encoded protein: CASSQTHPDTQYF. The genes are TRBV4-3 and TRBJ2-3; no definite D call. Germline-derived CDR1 and CDR2 are LGHNA and YSLEER. V was trimmed by 3 bases and J by 4 bases, leaving 8 bases between them. This CDR3 is 13 amino acids long.

The chain couples TRBV11-2 to TRBJ1-1, with 9 bases that match TRBD1. This CDR3 contains 13 residues. Germline V gene sequence: CDR1 SGHAT, CDR2 FQNNGV. Trimming removed 5 bases from V and 4 bases from J; junction bases left unmatched: 2. This chain's CDR3 is CASSPDRGTEAFF. CDR3 sequence (DNA): TGTGCCAGCAGCCCGGACAGGGGCACTGAAGCTTTCTTT.

V and J are TRBV5-6 and TRBJ2-3; 12 bases align to TRBD2. V lost 3 bases and J lost 4; bases outside the gene matches: 6. CDR1 is SGHDT, CDR2 YYEEEE, per germline. This CDR3 is built from 16 residues. The CDR3 spells CASSSRLAGEPDTQYF. The CDR3 nucleotides read TGTGCCAGCAGCTCCCGACTAGCGGGGGAGCCAGATACGCAGTATTTT.

This chain connects TRBV7-6 to TRBJ2-7; 11 positions agree with TRBD1. The germline V gene has CDR1 SGHVS and CDR2 FNYEAQ. The CDR3 extends over 15 amino acids. V gave up 5 bases and J gave up 1 base; unmatched junction bases: 4. Written as DNA, the CDR3 is TGTGCCAGCAGCCCGGACAGGGGGCTTTCCTACGAGCAGTACTTC. This sequence encodes CASSPDRGLSYEQYF.

The chain is built from TRBV4-1 and TRBJ1-4, with D maybe TRBD1 (6 bases). Trimming shortened V by 0 bases and J by 5 bases, and 16 bases separated the two germline ends. From germline, CDR1 is MGHRA and CDR2 YSYEKL. The CDR3 runs 17 residues. The CDR3 reads CASSQDLAQGPNEKLFF. The CDR3 DNA is TGCGCCAGCAGCCAAGATTTGGCCCAGGGGCCAAATGAAAAACTGTTTTTT.

This chain joins TRBV6-5 and TRBJ1-4; D is ambiguous. The CDR3 length is 12 residues. V lost 6 bases, J lost 8 bases, and 10 bases lay in between. Germline CDR1 MNHEY, CDR2 SVGAGI. CDR3 coding DNA: TGTGCCAGCAGACACGTAGGAGAAAAACTGTTTTTT. It is translated as CASRHVGEKLFF.

The chain carries TRBV7-2 and TRBJ1-1; no firm D call. V lost 5 bases and J 5 bases, leaving 12 bases between the germline ends. This CDR3 has 13 residues. Germline lookup yields CDR1 SGHTA and CDR2 FQGNSA. In DNA form, the CDR3 reads TGTGCCAGCAGCATCGGAGGATGGACTGAAGCTTTCTTT. Translated, it gives CASSIGGWTEAFF. Full variable domain (missing parts from reference TRBV7-2 and TRBJ1-1): GAGVSQSPSNKVTEKGKDVELRCDPISGHTALYWYRQSLGQGLEFLIYFQGNSAPDKSGLPSDRFSAERTGGSVSTLTIQRTQQEDSAVYLCASSIGGWTEAFFGQGTRLTVV.

This clone was seen just once. The CDR3: CASRVWNTEAFF. In DNA, the CDR3 is TGTGCCAGCAGGGTATGGAACACTGAAGCTTTCTTT. The chain carries TRBV5-5 and TRBJ1-1; D is uncertain. Trimming took off 5 bases at V and 1 base at J, with 6 bases between the two ends. The germline V gene has CDR1 SGHKS and CDR2 YYEKEE (reference sequence). The CDR3 covers 12 residues.

Details on this clone: Other DNA sequences in this sample translate to the same CDR3. This chain links TRBV5-6 with TRBJ1-1; possible D gene TRBD1, 6 bases. The CDR3 length is 15 residues. Between the trimmed V and J ends, which lost 4 bases and 0 bases, there was a span of 13 bases. The V gene's germline CDR1 is SGHDT and CDR2 YYEEEE. The CDR3 DNA sequence: TGTGCCAGCAGCCTGGGAACAGGGTTGAACACTGAAGCTTTCTTT. It is translated as CASSLGTGLNTEAFF.

The chain is built from TRBV11-2 and TRBJ1-2, with 9 positions matching TRBD1. Trimming took 4 bases from V and 3 from J; bases not matched to a gene: 9. This CDR3 spans 16 amino acids. In germline, CDR1 is SGHAT, CDR2 FQNNGV. DNA for the CDR3: TGTGCCAGCAGCTGGGACAGGGCCCTGAGGGACTATGGCTACACCTTC. Encoded protein: CASSWDRALRDYGYTF.

The CDR3 DNA reads TGTGCCAGCAGCCTGTGGGCGGGTGAGCAGTTCTTC. This sequence encodes CASSLWAGEQFF. The chain links TRBV13 to TRBJ2-1; D may be TRBD2 (5 bases). The CDR3 extends over 12 amino acids. Germline loops: CDR1 PRHDT, CDR2 FYEKMQ (reference sequence). Trimming stripped 5 bases from V and 9 bases from J, with 11 bases between.

This rearrangement joins TRBV6-5 to TRBJ1-2; TRBD1 aligns across 7 bases. Germline CDR1 MNHEY, CDR2 SVGAGI. This CDR3 is built from 16 residues. V gave up 4 bases and J gave up 5 bases; unmatched junction bases: 13. The CDR3 sequence is CASSSRNWDRTYGYTF. The CDR3 nucleotides are TGTGCCAGCAGTTCCCGAAATTGGGACAGAACTTATGGCTACACCTTC.

The chain combines TRBV11-2 with TRBJ1-4; D ambiguous. The CDR3 contains 15 residues. V lost 5 bases and J lost 1, with 11 bases in between. Germline V CDR1 and CDR2: SGHAT, FQNNGV. CDR3 DNA sequence: TGTGCCAGCAGCCCACGGCGGCAAACTAATGAAAAACTGTTTTTT. Translation: CASSPRRQTNEKLFF.

The rearrangement joins TRBV7-2 to TRBJ2-7; TRBD1 aligns across 7 bases. V shed 1 base, J shed 0 bases, and the junction held 12 bases outside the gene matches. Germline V lookup: CDR1 SGHTA, CDR2 FQGNSA. This CDR3 is 18 amino acids long. DNA for the CDR3: TGTGCCAGCAGCTTAGGGGGCGTCTGGGACAGCATCTCCTACGAGCAGTACTTC. It codes for CASSLGGVWDSISYEQYF.

This sequence joins TRBV19 and TRBJ2-1; 7 nucleotides match TRBD1. This CDR3 has 15 residues. Germline CDR1 reads LNHDA; CDR2 reads SQIVND (reference sequence). V lost 6 bases and J lost 1; bases outside the gene matches: 6. In DNA, the CDR3 is TGTGCCAGTAGCATTGGACAGGCTTCCTACAATGAGCAGTTCTTC. It yields the protein CASSIGQASYNEQFF. Filled out from reference TRBV19 and TRBJ2-1, the complete variable domain reads DGGITQSPKYLFRKEGQNVTLSCEQNLNHDAMYWYRQDPGQGLRLIYYSQIVNDFQKGDIAEGYSVSREKKESFPLTVTSAQKNPTAFYLCASSIGQASYNEQFFGPGTRLTVL.

The chain employs TRBV7-6 and TRBJ2-5, with TRBD2 matching over 10 bases. Germline CDR1 is SGHVS and CDR2 is FNYEAQ. This CDR3 region has 16 residues. V lost 2 bases and J lost 2; bases outside the gene matches: 5. CDR3 residues: CASSLYSGGIQETQYF. CDR3 DNA: TGTGCCAGCAGCTTATATAGCGGGGGGATTCAAGAGACCCAGTACTTC.

This chain links TRBV11-2 with TRBJ2-7; 7 bases are a match to TRBD2. This CDR3 is 13 amino acids long. Trimming took 0 bases from V and 5 from J; bases not matched to a gene: 1. Germline V gene sequence: CDR1 SGHAT, CDR2 FQNNGV. In nucleotides, the CDR3 is TGTGCCAGCAGCTTAGATCGGGGGGACGAGCAGTACTTC. Its protein is CASSLDRGDEQYF.